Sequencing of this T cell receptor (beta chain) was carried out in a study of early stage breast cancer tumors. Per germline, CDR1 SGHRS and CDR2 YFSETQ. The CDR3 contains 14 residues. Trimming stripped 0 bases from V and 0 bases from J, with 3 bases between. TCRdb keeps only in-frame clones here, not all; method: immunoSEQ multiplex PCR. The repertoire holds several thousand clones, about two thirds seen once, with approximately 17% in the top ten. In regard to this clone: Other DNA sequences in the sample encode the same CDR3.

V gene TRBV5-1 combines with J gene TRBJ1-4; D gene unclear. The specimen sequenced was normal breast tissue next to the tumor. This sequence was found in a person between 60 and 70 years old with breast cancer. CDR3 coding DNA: TGCGCCAGCAGCTTGGGAGCAACTAATGAAAAACTGTTTTTT. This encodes CASSLGATNEKLFF.